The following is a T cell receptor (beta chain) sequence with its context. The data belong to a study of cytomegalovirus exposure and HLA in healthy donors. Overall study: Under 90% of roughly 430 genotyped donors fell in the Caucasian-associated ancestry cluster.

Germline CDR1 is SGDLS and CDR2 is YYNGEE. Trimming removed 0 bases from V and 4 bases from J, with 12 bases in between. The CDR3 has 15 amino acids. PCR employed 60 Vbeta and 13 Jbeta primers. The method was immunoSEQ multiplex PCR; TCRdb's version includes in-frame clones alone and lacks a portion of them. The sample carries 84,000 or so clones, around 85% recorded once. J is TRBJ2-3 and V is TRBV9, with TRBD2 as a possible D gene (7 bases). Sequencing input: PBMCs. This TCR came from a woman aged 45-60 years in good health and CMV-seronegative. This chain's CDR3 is CASSVEKGGPDTQYF. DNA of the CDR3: TGTGCCAGCAGCGTAGAGAAGGGGGGGCCAGATACGCAGTATTTT.